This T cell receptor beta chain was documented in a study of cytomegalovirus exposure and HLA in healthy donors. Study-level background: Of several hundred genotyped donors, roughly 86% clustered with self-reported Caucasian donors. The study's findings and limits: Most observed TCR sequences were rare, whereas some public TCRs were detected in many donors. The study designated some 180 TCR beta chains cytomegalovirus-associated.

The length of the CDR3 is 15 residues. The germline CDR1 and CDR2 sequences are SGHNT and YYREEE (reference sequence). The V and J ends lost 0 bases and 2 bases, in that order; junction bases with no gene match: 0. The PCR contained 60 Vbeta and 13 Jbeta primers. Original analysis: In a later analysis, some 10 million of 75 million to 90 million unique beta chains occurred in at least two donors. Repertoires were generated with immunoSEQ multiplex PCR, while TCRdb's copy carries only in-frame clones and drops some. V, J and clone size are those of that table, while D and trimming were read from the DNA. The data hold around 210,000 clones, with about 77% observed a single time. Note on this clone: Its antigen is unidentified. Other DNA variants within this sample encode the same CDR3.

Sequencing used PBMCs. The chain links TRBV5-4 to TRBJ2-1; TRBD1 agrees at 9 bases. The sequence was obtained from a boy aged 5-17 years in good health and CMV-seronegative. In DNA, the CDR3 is TGTGCCAGCAGCTTGGACAGGGGGCCCTACAATGAGCAGTTCTTC. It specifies CASSLDRGPYNEQFF.